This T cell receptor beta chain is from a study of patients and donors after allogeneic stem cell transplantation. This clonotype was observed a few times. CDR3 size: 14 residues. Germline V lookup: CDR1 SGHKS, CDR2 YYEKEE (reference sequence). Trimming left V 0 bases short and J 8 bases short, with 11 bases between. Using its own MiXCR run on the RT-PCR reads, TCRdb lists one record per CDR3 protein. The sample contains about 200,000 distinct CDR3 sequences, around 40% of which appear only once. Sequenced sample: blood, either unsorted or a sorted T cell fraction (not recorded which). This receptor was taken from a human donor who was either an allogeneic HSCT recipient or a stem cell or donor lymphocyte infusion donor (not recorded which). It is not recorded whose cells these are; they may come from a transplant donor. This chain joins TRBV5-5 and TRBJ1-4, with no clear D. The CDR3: CASSLGIEREKLFF. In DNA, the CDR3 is TGTGCCAGCAGCTTGGGGATCGAAAGGGAAAAACTGTTTTTT.